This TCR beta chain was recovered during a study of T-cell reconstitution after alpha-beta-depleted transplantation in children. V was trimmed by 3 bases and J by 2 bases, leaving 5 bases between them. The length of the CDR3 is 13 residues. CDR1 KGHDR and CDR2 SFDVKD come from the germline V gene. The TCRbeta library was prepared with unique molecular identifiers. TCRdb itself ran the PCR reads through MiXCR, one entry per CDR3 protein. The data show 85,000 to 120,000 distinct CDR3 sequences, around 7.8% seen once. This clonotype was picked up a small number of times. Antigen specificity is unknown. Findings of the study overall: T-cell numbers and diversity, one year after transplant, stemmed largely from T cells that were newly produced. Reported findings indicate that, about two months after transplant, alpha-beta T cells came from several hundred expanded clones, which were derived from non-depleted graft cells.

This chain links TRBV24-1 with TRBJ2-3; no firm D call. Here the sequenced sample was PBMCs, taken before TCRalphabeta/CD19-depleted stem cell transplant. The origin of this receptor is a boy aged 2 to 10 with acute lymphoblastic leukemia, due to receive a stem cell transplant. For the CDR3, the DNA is TGTGCCACCAGTGATCAAGTCACAGATACGCAGTATTTT. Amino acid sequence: CATSDQVTDTQYF.